These 13 T cell receptor beta chains came from one sample sequenced in a study of shared clonotypes between healthy human individuals. Clones were read by immunoSEQ multiplex PCR, and TCRdb kept only the in-frame ones, dropping some. The table shows nearly 2 million clones, with about 95% occurring only once. The naive CD8 subset, CD45RO-negative cells positively selected for CCR7, excluded terminally differentiated effector memory CD45RA+ cells. Sequencing used naive CD8+ T cells sorted from blood. The receptors here all came from a man younger than 30 in good health.

The chain is built from TRBV10-2 and TRBJ2-5, with 9 bases matching TRBD1. CDR1 is WSHSY and CDR2 is SAAADI in the germline V gene. The junction had 8 bases not matched to a gene; V was cut back by 8 bases and J by 4 bases. This CDR3 is built from 14 residues. CDR3 DNA sequence: TGCGCCAGCCAACAGGGGGCTATCGGAGAGACCCAGTACTTC. This encodes CASQQGAIGETQYF.

Comment on this clone: Other DNA variants within this sample encode the same CDR3. V and J are TRBV4-1 and TRBJ2-7; 11 bases align to TRBD2. Germline V CDR1 and CDR2: MGHRA, YSYEKL. V gave up 1 base and J gave up 3 bases; unmatched junction bases: 2. The length of the CDR3 is 15 residues. CDR3 loop: CASSQAGTSGYEQYF. The CDR3 DNA reads TGCGCCAGCAGCCAAGCTGGGACTAGCGGCTACGAGCAGTACTTC.

The CDR3 is CASSHTETGLEGYEQYF. CDR3 sequence (DNA): TGTGCCAGCAGCCATACCGAGACGGGACTAGAGGGCTACGAGCAGTACTTC. The chain couples TRBV9 to TRBJ2-7, with 8 bases identical to TRBD2. V was pared by 4 bases and J by 3 bases, with 15 bases of the junction left unmatched. Germline lookup yields CDR1 SGDLS and CDR2 YYNGEE. The CDR3 contains 17 residues.

Worth noting for this clone: The sample holds other DNA sequences that translate to the same CDR3. This chain joins TRBV9 and TRBJ2-7; 7 positions match TRBD2. The CDR3 runs 15 residues. The ends lost 0 bases at V and 1 base at J; junction bases unmatched: 4. Germline assignment: CDR1 SGDLS and CDR2 YYNGEE. The CDR3 here is CASSVGGGGSYEQYF. The CDR3 DNA follows: TGTGCCAGCAGCGTAGGCGGCGGGGGTTCCTACGAGCAGTACTTC.

The rearrangement links TRBV7-6 to TRBJ2-7, with D possibly matching TRBD1 (6 bases). Looked up from germline, CDR1 is SGHVS and CDR2 is FNYEAQ. V lost 1 base and J lost 0, with 13 bases in between. The CDR3 loop spans 16 amino acids. This chain's CDR3 is CASSLDPQGSSYEQYF. CDR3 nucleotide sequence: TGTGCCAGCAGCTTAGACCCACAGGGAAGCTCCTACGAGCAGTACTTC.

About this clone: Other DNA sequences in this sample translate to the same CDR3. This sequence joins TRBV19 and TRBJ2-7; 7 positions agree with TRBD2. With 6 bases clipped from V and 4 bases from J, the junction kept 6 bases outside the gene matches. This CDR3 spans 13 amino acids. Germline CDR1 LNHDA, CDR2 SQIVND (reference sequence). CDR3 residues: CASSPGLGYEQYF. The DNA for the CDR3 is TGTGCCAGTAGCCCAGGACTAGGGTACGAGCAGTACTTC.

The V gene is TRBV4-1, the J gene TRBJ2-1, with D possibly matching TRBD2 (7 bases). The CDR3 spans 16 residues. Germline V CDR1 and CDR2: MGHRA, YSYEKL. The V end lost 1 base, the J end lost 3 bases, and 13 bases lay between the germline ends. The CDR3 DNA reads as TGCGCCAGCAGCCAAGTTGCGGGGGCCATCTACAATGAGCAGTTCTTC. Its translation: CASSQVAGAIYNEQFF.

V usage is TRBV9 and J usage is TRBJ1-5; D call uncertain. The CDR3 consists of 14 residues. Germline V CDR1 and CDR2: SGDLS, YYNGEE. Trimming stripped 0 bases from V and 9 bases from J, with 13 bases between. The CDR3 spells CASSVDLAGGPQHF. CDR3 DNA: TGTGCCAGCAGCGTAGACCTGGCAGGCGGGCCCCAGCATTTT.

This chain joins TRBV21-1 and TRBJ2-5; the table's D gene call, TRBD1, was not cross checked with the DNA. TRBV21-1 is a pseudogene. The CDR3 loop spans 15 amino acids. This chain's CDR3 is CASSKAGAFQETQYF. DNA for the CDR3: TGTGCCAGCAGCAAAGCGGGGGCCTTCCAAGAGACCCAGTACTTC.

The chain combines TRBV7-9 with TRBJ1-4; 9 nucleotides align to TRBD1. V shed 6 bases, J shed 5 bases, and the junction held 10 bases outside the gene matches. CDR1 SEHNR and CDR2 FQNEAQ come from the germline V gene (reference sequence). This CDR3 has 16 amino acids. The CDR3 DNA is TGTGCCAGCAGTCCAACTCCGGGACAGGGAAATGAAAAACTGTTTTTT. It yields the protein CASSPTPGQGNEKLFF.

This chain uses TRBV9 with TRBJ1-1, with D uncertain. Germline loops: CDR1 SGDLS, CDR2 YYNGEE. V lost 6 bases and J lost 0, with 15 bases in between. This CDR3 contains 15 residues. This CDR3 is CASKAVPSLNTEAFF. CDR3 DNA: TGTGCCAGCAAAGCAGTTCCCAGCCTGAACACTGAAGCTTTCTTT.

The chain combines TRBV19 with TRBJ2-3; 8 bases fit TRBD2. This CDR3 spans 15 amino acids. V was clipped by 3 bases and J by 7 bases; unmatched bases: 9. From germline, CDR1 is LNHDA and CDR2 SQIVND (reference sequence). The CDR3 spells CASSMSPGGAHTQYF. The CDR3 DNA follows: TGTGCCAGTAGTATGAGTCCCGGGGGGGCCCATACGCAGTATTTT.

The chain is built from TRBV28 and TRBJ2-7, with D tentatively TRBD1 (6 bases). Germline CDR1 and CDR2: MDHEN and SYDVKM. This CDR3 comprises 13 residues. V lost 6 bases to trimming and J lost 4 bases, with 13 bases between them. This CDR3 is CASSQTGTYEQYF. DNA of the CDR3: TGTGCCAGCAGCCAGACAGGAACTTACGAGCAGTACTTC.